Sequencing of this T cell receptor (beta chain) was carried out in a study of blood T cell repertoires in COVID-19. Study-level information: Spain, Italy and the United States supplied samples that represented acute and convalescent COVID-19.

In the original workflow: How many nucleated cells were present was estimated from reference gene primer amplification. The repertoire was sequenced with immunoSEQ multiplex PCR; TCRdb's copy has only in-frame clones and lacks some. The V and J calls and clone size were taken over from that table, and D and trimming were inferred from the DNA. The data hold tens of thousands of clones, with 83% observed a single time. Trimming left V 6 bases short and J 4 bases short, with 6 bases between. Germline CDR1 is MNHEY and CDR2 is SMNVEV (reference sequence). This CDR3 comprises 11 residues. The rearrangement links TRBV27 to TRBJ1-1; D not certain. Sequencing was carried out using peripheral blood. The TCR comes from a man of 80 years or more with acute or convalescent COVID-19. CDR3 residues: CASRGGTEAFF. In DNA form, the CDR3 reads TGTGCCAGCAGGGGAGGCACTGAAGCTTTCTTT.